This T cell receptor (beta chain) was sequenced for a study of identical twins. Overall study findings and caveats: Within monozygotic twins, out-of-frame TCR alpha sharing was underestimated by the models. Invariant populations such as MAIT and iNKT cells could partly muddle zero-insertion analyses.

At least ten counts were recorded for this clonotype. The target antigen is unknown. Per the germline V gene, CDR1 is MNHEY and CDR2 is SVGEGT. Trimming stripped 6 bases from V and 6 bases from J, with 8 bases between. There are 12 residues in the CDR3. A universal primer site was created by template switching, with the cDNA bearing unique molecular identifiers. Each CDR3 protein gets one entry after TCRdb re-called the 5' RACE reads with MiXCR. The sample records 200,000 or so distinct CDR3 sequences, under 10% being singletons. This sample was also put to use in a study of yellow fever vaccine responses in identical twins.

This sequence was found in a woman younger than 30 in good health. The material sequenced was memory (CD45RO+) T cells sorted from blood. The gene calls are TRBV6-2 or TRBV6-3 and TRBJ2-2; D unclear. The CDR3 coding sequence is TGTGCCAGCAGCCCGCAGGCCGGGGAGCTGTTTTTT. This translates into CASSPQAGELFF.